This T cell receptor (beta chain) was sequenced in a study of CD8+ T cells in alopecia areata. For the study at large: Treated patients were dosed with oral tofacitinib, taking 5 to 10 mg twice daily. The tofacitinib course ran for 6 to 18 months and was followed by 6 months off drug. Broader study findings: An increase in clonality over normal scalp was evident in lesional scalp, especially alopecia totalis/universalis. Among patients, TCR sharing was less clear than in mice, a difference possibly due in part to HLA diversity in the patient population.

CDR1 and CDR2 (germline): GTSNPN, SVGIG (reference sequence). This CDR3 region has 12 residues. V was shortened by 3 bases and J by 4 bases, with 9 bases between the two germline ends. Following extraction, RNA underwent reverse transcription to cDNA, which served as the sequencing template. Only in-frame clones appear in the TCRdb table, and some are missing; sequencing was by immunoSEQ multiplex PCR. The sample gives more than 75,000 clones, roughly 41% of which show up once; 1% to 1.5% is in the top ten. This clone was seen a single time. No antigen is known for it. This receptor was identified in a human donor with alopecia areata. Material for sequencing was CD4+ T cells sorted from blood. The chain uses TRBV30 and TRBJ1-1; TRBD1 might be the D (5 bases). The CDR3 spells CAWSRARTEAFF. The CDR3 bases are TGTGCCTGGAGCAGGGCTCGCACTGAAGCTTTCTTT.